The next 18 T cell receptor beta chains were all read from a single sample in a study of CD8+CD57+ T cells in acquired aplastic anemia. Genomic DNA, serving as template, underwent TCR beta VDJ and CDR3 profiling. In TCRdb, the reads were re-called with MiXCR into one record per CDR3 protein. The sample includes roughly 180,000 distinct CDR3 sequences, 64% of them seen just once. The sequenced sample was sorted CD4+, CD8+, or CD8+CD57+ T cells (not recorded which) from PBMCs. These receptors were obtained from a human donor with severe aplastic anemia or a healthy control (not recorded which).

The genes are TRBV9 and TRBJ1-1; D might be TRBD1 (5 bases). This CDR3 has 14 residues. Per the germline V gene, CDR1 is SGDLS and CDR2 is YYNGEE. The V end lost 4 bases, the J end lost 1 base, and 11 bases lay between the germline ends. The CDR3 coding sequence is TGTGCCAGCAGCCCCGCGACAGCGAACACTGAAGCTTTCTTT. Translated: CASSPATANTEAFF.

This clonotype was observed a few times. This chain uses TRBV24-1 with TRBJ2-1, with 8 bases fitting TRBD1. V lost 2 bases, J lost 6 bases, and 14 bases stayed unmatched. The CDR3 is made up of 18 amino acids. Per the germline V gene, CDR1 is KGHDR and CDR2 is SFDVKD. In DNA form, the CDR3 reads TGTGCCACCAGTGATTCTTTCATGCGGGACAGGAACCCCAATGAGCAGTTCTTC. It yields the protein CATSDSFMRDRNPNEQFF.

The chain combines TRBV19 with TRBJ2-1, with 13 bases identical to TRBD2. CDR1 and CDR2 (germline): LNHDA, SQIVND (reference sequence). CDR3 length: 16 residues. V trimming: 7 bases; J trimming: 7 bases; junction bases outside the gene matches: 10. The DNA of the CDR3 is TGTGCCAGTACCAGACTAGCGGGGGGCGTAGGGAATGAGCAGTTCTTC. This gives the protein CASTRLAGGVGNEQFF.

The genes are TRBV19 and TRBJ1-1, with no clear D. V dropped 0 bases and J dropped 7 bases, with 18 bases sitting between them. Germline CDR1 reads LNHDA; CDR2 reads SQIVND (reference sequence). The CDR3 is 16 amino acids. CDR3 region: CASSIETPGGPGEAFF. The CDR3 coding sequence is TGTGCCAGTAGTATAGAAACGCCCGGTGGGCCAGGTGAAGCTTTCTTT.

The genes are TRBV7-9 and TRBJ2-7; TRBD1 matches 8 bases. In germline, CDR1 is SEHNR, CDR2 FQNEAQ (reference sequence). The ends lost 6 bases at V and 2 bases at J; junction bases unmatched: 9. CDR3 length: 15 residues. The DNA of the CDR3 is TGTGCCAGCAGTCCCGTGTGGGACAGGCCCTACGAGCAGTACTTC. Its protein product is CASSPVWDRPYEQYF.

This sequence joins TRBV2 and TRBJ2-1; D gene unclear. The CDR3 covers 11 residues. V was pared by 1 base and J by 6 bases, with 1 base between. Germline V gives CDR1 SNHLY, CDR2 FYNNEI. In DNA, the CDR3 is TGTGCCAGCAGTGAAGTCAATGAGCAGTTCTTC. Residues: CASSEVNEQFF.

The chain carries TRBV20-1 and TRBJ2-5; D not certain. CDR1 is DFQATT and CDR2 is SNEGSKA in the germline V gene (reference sequence). This CDR3 region has 11 residues. V lost 3 bases and J 2 bases, leaving 4 bases between the germline ends. CDR3 residues: CSARPQETQYF. DNA for the CDR3: TGCAGTGCTAGGCCACAAGAGACCCAGTACTTC.

This clonotype was recorded many times. This chain connects TRBV19 to TRBJ2-7, with TRBD2 as a possible D gene (7 bases). The V end was cut by 3 bases, the J end by 2 bases, with 14 bases between. Germline CDR1 is LNHDA and CDR2 is SQIVND (reference sequence). The CDR3 runs to 15 residues. CDR3 coding DNA: TGTGCCAGTAGTATGGGCATCGGGGGGCCCTACGAGCAGTACTTC. This gives the protein CASSMGIGGPYEQYF.

The rearrangement uses TRBV25-1 and TRBJ1-1, with 7 bases matching TRBD1. This CDR3 contains 12 residues. Germline CDR1 is MGHDK and CDR2 is SYGVNS. Germline trimming cut 3 bases from V and 7 bases from J; bases unmatched to any gene: 2. CDR3 residues: CASSEGQYEAFF. For the CDR3, the DNA is TGTGCCAGCAGTGAGGGACAGTATGAAGCTTTCTTT.

At least ten counts were recorded for this clonotype. This chain links TRBV6-1 with TRBJ2-7, with 13 bases identical to TRBD2. The V segment lost 8 bases and the J segment 3 bases; nucleotides outside the gene matches: 10. CDR3 size: 16 residues. Germline CDR1 and CDR2: MNHNS and SASEGT. The chain's CDR3 is CASGWGTSGVHYEQYF. The CDR3 bases are TGTGCCAGCGGTTGGGGGACTAGCGGGGTGCACTACGAGCAGTACTTC.

The chain is built from TRBV6-1 and TRBJ2-7; possibly TRBD1 for D (5 bases). This CDR3 spans 15 amino acids. V was shortened by 7 bases and J by 0 bases, with 16 bases between the two germline ends. From germline, CDR1 is MNHNS and CDR2 SASEGT. In DNA, the CDR3 is TGTGCCAGCATGGATTGGGGCCAAGACTCCTACGAGCAGTACTTC. This codes for CASMDWGQDSYEQYF.

The rearrangement joins TRBV24-1 to TRBJ2-3, with D perhaps TRBD1 (6 bases). The CDR3 is made up of 14 amino acids. Trimming stripped 2 bases from V and 2 bases from J, with 7 bases between. In germline, CDR1 is KGHDR, CDR2 SFDVKD. Here the CDR3 reads CATSDWTDTDTQYF. DNA for the CDR3: TGTGCCACCAGTGATTGGACAGACACAGATACGCAGTATTTT.

The rearrangement links TRBV2 to TRBJ2-7; 10 bases align to TRBD1. V gave up 4 bases and J gave up 7 bases; unmatched junction bases: 7. The V gene's germline CDR1 is SNHLY and CDR2 FYNNEI. The length of the CDR3 is 14 residues. The CDR3 nucleotides read TGTGCCAGCAGTGCAGCGACAGGGGGCGGGGAGCAGTACTTC. This translates into CASSAATGGGEQYF.

The sample holds a few counts of this clonotype. A much larger clone is a single base away; this may be a read error. The chain has TRBV7-9 and TRBJ2-1, with D tentatively TRBD1 (6 bases). From germline, CDR1 is SEHNR and CDR2 FQNEAQ (reference sequence). Trimming removed 4 bases at V and 7 bases at J, with 8 bases between. The length of the CDR3 is 12 residues. CDR3 amino acids: CASSSQGNEQFF. The CDR3 DNA reads TGTGCCAGCAGCTCACAGGGTAATGAGCAGTTCTTC.

The rearrangement links TRBV12-3 or TRBV12-4 to TRBJ2-1, with 12 bases lining up with TRBD1. V lost 5 bases to trimming and J lost 7 bases; unmatched junction nucleotides: 3. This CDR3 is 14 amino acids long. CDR3 residues: CASSRDRGRNEQFF. The CDR3 DNA sequence: TGTGCCAGCAGTCGGGACAGGGGGCGTAATGAGCAGTTCTTC.

This clonotype was picked up many times. A read error may account for a junction end that differs from germline. The V and J genes are TRBV5-8 and TRBJ1-5; D is possibly TRBD1 (6 bases). The CDR3 is made up of 14 amino acids. Germline-derived CDR1 and CDR2 are SGHTS and YDEGEE. CDR3 sequence: CTSSLRRDTGPQHF. Written as DNA, the CDR3 is TGTACCAGCAGCTTACGCCGGGACACCGGGCCCCAGCATTTT.

The chain carries TRBV2 and TRBJ2-7, with D unresolved. Per germline, CDR1 SNHLY and CDR2 FYNNEI. Trimming removed 8 bases from V and 2 bases from J, with 7 bases in between. This CDR3 has 11 amino acids. The chain's CDR3 is CASSTAYEQYF. The CDR3 region has the DNA TGTGCCAGCTCAACGGCCTACGAGCAGTACTTC.

This chain links TRBV7-9 with TRBJ2-5; TRBD1 matches at 11 bases. Germline values: CDR1 SEHNR, CDR2 FQNEAQ (reference sequence). V gave up 3 bases and J gave up 5 bases; unmatched junction bases: 2. The length of the CDR3 is 14 residues. The CDR3 bases are TGTGCCAGCAGCTTGGACAGGGGGCTCGAGACCCAGTACTTC. Amino acids: CASSLDRGLETQYF.